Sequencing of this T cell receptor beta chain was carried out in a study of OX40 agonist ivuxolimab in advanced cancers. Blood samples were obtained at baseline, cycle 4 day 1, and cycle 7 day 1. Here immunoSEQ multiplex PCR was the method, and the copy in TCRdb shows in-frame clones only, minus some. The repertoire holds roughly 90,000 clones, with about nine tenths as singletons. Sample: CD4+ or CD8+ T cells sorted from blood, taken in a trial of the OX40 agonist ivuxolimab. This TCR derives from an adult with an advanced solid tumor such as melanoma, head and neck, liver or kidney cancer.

The CDR3 sequence: CASRSTTGGAGANVLTF. The CDR3 DNA follows: TGTGCAAGTCGCTCCACAACAGGGGGCGCTGGGGCCAACGTCCTGACTTTC. The chain couples TRBV12-2 to TRBJ2-6; the D call TRBD1 from the table was never checked on the DNA. TRBV12-2 is given as a pseudogene. The CDR3 is made up of 17 amino acids.